These T cell receptor beta chains were read from a single sample in a study of vaccination effects on CD4 cells after COVID-19. TCRdb keeps only in-frame clones here, not all; method: immunoSEQ multiplex PCR. The sample yields fewer than 65,000 clones, over 70% seen once. These receptors lack a known antigen. Sample: CD4+ T cells from PBMCs cultured with HCoV-OC43 spike peptides, taken before COVID-19 vaccination. All receptors derive from a human donor who received a COVID-19 vaccine. Each CDR3 is given with its conserved first and last residue. The order of the fields is D gene, J gene, clone size, V gene, CDR3 protein, CDR3 DNA. A D gene is named only where the DNA matches it firmly. A clone size is listed for some rows: how often the clone was seen (once, few, many), or a class if it is expanded.

>-|TRBJ1-2|-|TRBV5-5
CASSLASPNYGYTF
TGTGCCAGCAGCTTGGCGTCACCTAACTATGGCTACACCTTC
>-|TRBJ1-3|few|TRBV20-1
CSASTDGNTIYF
TGCAGTGCTAGTACGGATGGAAACACCATATATTTT
>-|TRBJ1-5|-|TRBV9
CASSGEGGGNQPQHF
TGTGCCAGCAGCGGCGAAGGAGGAGGGAATCAGCCCCAGCATTTT
>TRBD1|TRBJ1-2|-|TRBV18
CASSPGQGNNNYGYTF
TGTGCCAGCTCACCGGGACAGGGAAACAACAACTATGGCTACACCTTC
>-|TRBJ1-2|-|TRBV19
CASSIEGQRGYTF
TGTGCCAGTAGTATTGAGGGACAAAGGGGCTACACCTTC
>-|TRBJ1-3|-|TRBV19
CASSIVAGNTIYF
TGTGCCAGTAGTATAGTCGCTGGAAACACCATATATTTT
>-|TRBJ2-5|-|TRBV24-1
CATSAPGETQYF
TGTGCCACCAGTGCCCCGGGGGAGACCCAGTACTTC
>-|TRBJ1-5|-|TRBV7-8
CASTPSWGYSNQPQHF
TGTGCCAGCACCCCAAGTTGGGGGTATAGCAATCAGCCCCAGCATTTT
>TRBD2|TRBJ2-5|-|TRBV4-3
CASSQDLAGGSLYVTQYF
TGCGCCAGCAGCCAAGATCTAGCGGGGGGATCTCTATACGTAACCCAGTACTTC
>TRBD1|TRBJ2-5|-|TRBV6-6
CASSRQGQETQYF
TGTGCCAGCAGCCGACAGGGGCAAGAGACCCAGTACTTC
>-|TRBJ2-2|-|TRBV9
CASSQGTEINTGELFF
TGTGCCAGCAGCCAAGGGACGGAAATAAACACCGGGGAGCTGTTTTTT
>-|TRBJ1-2|once|TRBV28
CASSLADYGYTF
TGTGCCAGCAGTTTGGCTGACTATGGCTACACCTTC
>-|TRBJ2-2|-|TRBV24-1
CATERGGTTNTGELFF
TGTGCCACCGAACGAGGGGGAACAACGAACACCGGGGAGCTGTTTTTT
>-|TRBJ1-2|-|TRBV5-4
CASSLGIANYGYTF
TGTGCCAGCAGCTTGGGGATAGCTAACTATGGCTACACCTTC
>-|TRBJ1-3|once|TRBV19
CASTWRAGGNTIYF
TGTGCCAGTACTTGGAGGGCAGGGGGAAACACCATATATTTT
>TRBD1|TRBJ2-1|-|TRBV7-8
CASSLAQGVGDDEQFF
TGTGCCAGCAGCTTAGCCCAGGGGGTGGGTGACGATGAGCAGTTCTTC
>-|TRBJ1-3|-|TRBV29-1
CSVVAQNSGNTIYF
TGCAGCGTTGTCGCTCAGAACTCTGGAAACACCATATATTTT
>TRBD1|TRBJ1-2|-|TRBV27
CASSPRTGDGYTF
TGTGCCAGCAGTCCAAGGACAGGGGATGGCTACACCTTC
>-|TRBJ1-3|-|TRBV3-1/TRBV3-2
CASSLQGNTIYF
TGTGCCAGCAGCCTACAGGGAAACACCATATATTTT
>-|TRBJ1-2|-|TRBV2
CASSPDTGGYGYTF
TGTGCCAGCAGTCCTGACACGGGTGGCTATGGCTACACCTTC
>-|TRBJ2-1|once|TRBV6-6
CASSGRGLLINEQFF
TGTGCCAGCAGCGGCAGGGGACTCCTAATCAATGAGCAGTTCTTC
>-|TRBJ1-3|-|TRBV19
CASERQEGGNTIYF
TGTGCCAGTGAGCGACAGGAGGGTGGAAACACCATATATTTT
>-|TRBJ2-1|-|TRBV9
CASSPKGGRTYNEQFF
TGTGCCAGCAGCCCTAAGGGGGGACGTACCTACAATGAGCAGTTCTTC
>-|TRBJ2-2|-|TRBV2
CASSEAGGKRTGELFF
TGTGCCAGCAGTGAAGCTGGGGGGAAGAGAACCGGGGAGCTGTTTTTT
>-|TRBJ2-5|-|TRBV20-1
CSANIQETQYF
TGCAGTGCTAATATTCAAGAGACCCAGTACTTC
>TRBD1|TRBJ1-1|-|TRBV6-5
CASRGDRGRDEAFF
TGTGCCAGCAGGGGGGACAGGGGGCGCGATGAAGCTTTCTTT
>TRBD1|TRBJ1-2|-|TRBV10-2
CASSRGQGAYGYTF
TGCGCCAGCAGTCGAGGACAGGGTGCCTATGGCTACACCTTC
>-|TRBJ1-2|-|TRBV20-1
CSASAQGNGYTF
TGCAGTGCTAGTGCACAGGGAAACGGCTACACCTTC
>TRBD1|TRBJ1-2|-|TRBV12-3/TRBV12-4
CASRLTGNYGYTF
TGTGCCAGCAGGCTGACAGGGAACTATGGCTACACCTTC
>TRBD2|TRBJ2-1|few|TRBV19
CASSRTSVPYNEQFF
TGTGCCAGTAGTAGGACTAGCGTACCCTACAATGAGCAGTTCTTC
>TRBD2|TRBJ2-3|-|TRBV5-1
CASSVNPSGASTDTQYF
TGCGCCAGCAGCGTAAATCCTAGCGGGGCTAGCACAGATACGCAGTATTTT
>TRBD1|TRBJ1-6|-|TRBV11-2
CASSRYLGTDNSPLHF
TGTGCCAGCAGCCGTTACCTCGGGACAGATAATTCACCCCTCCACTTT
>TRBD1|TRBJ1-1|-|TRBV12-5
CASGLGDRGAPEAFF
TGTGCTAGTGGTTTGGGGGACAGGGGCGCCCCTGAAGCTTTCTTT
>-|TRBJ1-4|-|TRBV2
CASSEAGLSATNEKLFF
TGTGCCAGCAGTGAAGCGGGACTAAGCGCAACTAATGAAAAACTGTTTTTT
>-|TRBJ1-3|-|TRBV4-1
CASSQGRAYSGNTIYF
TGCGCCAGCAGCCAGGGAAGAGCTTACTCTGGAAACACCATATATTTT
>TRBD1|TRBJ2-2|-|TRBV10-1
CASSEPPGQGVNTGELFF
TGCGCCAGCAGTGAACCCCCGGGACAGGGGGTGAACACCGGGGAGCTGTTTTTT
>-|TRBJ1-2|-|TRBV13
CASSSYTLYGYTF
TGTGCCAGCAGCTCTTACACCCTCTATGGCTACACCTTC
>TRBD1|TRBJ1-3|-|TRBV9
CASSVDRDGNTIYF
TGTGCCAGCAGCGTGGACAGGGATGGAAACACCATATATTTT
>-|TRBJ2-1|-|TRBV11-2
CASSLPRDNNEQFF
TGTGCCAGCAGCCTACCCCGGGACAACAATGAGCAGTTCTTC
>-|TRBJ2-2|-|TRBV2
CASQTGFVGELFF
TGTGCCAGCCAAACAGGGTTCGTCGGGGAGCTGTTTTTT
>TRBD1|TRBJ1-4|-|TRBV5-1
CASSIGQGIANEKLFF
TGCGCCAGCAGCATTGGACAGGGGATCGCTAATGAAAAACTGTTTTTT
>-|TRBJ1-4|-|TRBV18
CASSRSVATNEKLFF
TGTGCCAGCTCACGTTCGGTTGCAACTAATGAAAAACTGTTTTTT
>TRBD1|TRBJ1-2|-|TRBV5-1
CASSSTGVYGYTF
TGCGCCAGCAGTTCTACAGGGGTGTATGGCTACACCTTC
>-|TRBJ2-6|-|TRBV18
CASSPMKGSGANVLTF
TGTGCCAGCTCACCAATGAAGGGTTCCGGGGCCAACGTCCTGACTTTC
>TRBD2|TRBJ2-1|-|TRBV30
CAWNLGVSGLADTYNEQFF
TGTGCCTGGAATCTGGGGGTCTCGGGACTAGCGGATACCTACAATGAGCAGTTCTTC
>-|TRBJ1-2|once|TRBV29-1
CSVEDRRFGYGYTF
TGCAGCGTTGAAGATCGGAGGTTCGGCTATGGCTACACCTTC
>-|TRBJ1-1|-|TRBV3-1/TRBV3-2
CASSLNPGTEAFF
TGTGCCAGCAGCCTAAACCCCGGCACTGAAGCTTTCTTT
>-|TRBJ1-3|-|TRBV6-4
CASSDSQASGNTIYF
TGTGCCAGCAGTGACTCGCAGGCCTCTGGAAACACCATATATTTT
>-|TRBJ1-1|-|TRBV10-1
CASSESGAGRGNTEAFF
TGCGCCAGCAGTGAGTCAGGGGCCGGGAGGGGGAACACTGAAGCTTTCTTT
>-|TRBJ1-4|-|TRBV19
CASIDSNYEKLFF
TGTGCCAGCATAGACTCAAACTATGAAAAACTGTTTTTT
>-|TRBJ1-3|-|TRBV18
CASSPGAFSGNTIYF
TGTGCCAGCTCACCAGGAGCCTTCTCTGGAAACACCATATATTTT
>TRBD1|TRBJ1-4|-|TRBV7-2
CASSYQGGVGEKLFF
TGTGCCAGCAGCTACCAGGGGGGCGTGGGGGAAAAACTGTTTTTT
>-|TRBJ1-4|-|TRBV12-5
CASGSGQNNEKLFF
TGTGCTAGTGGGTCTGGACAGAACAATGAAAAACTGTTTTTT
>-|TRBJ2-5|-|TRBV12-3/TRBV12-4
CASSLREQETQYF
TGTGCCAGCAGTTTGAGAGAGCAAGAGACCCAGTACTTC
>-|TRBJ1-2|-|TRBV18
CASSPLPGPGYTF
TGTGCCAGCTCACCACTGCCAGGGCCCGGCTACACCTTC